This TCR beta chain came from a study of OX40 agonist ivuxolimab in advanced cancers. Study-wide context: Ivuxolimab, which targeted the costimulatory receptor OX40 (CD134), was an agonistic, fully human IgG2 monoclonal antibody. Intravenous ivuxolimab was administered to patients every 2 weeks at six dose levels: 0.01, 0.1, 0.3, 1.5, 3 and 10 mg/kg. Among the roughly 54 dose-escalation patients, approximately 20 had hepatocellular carcinoma, roughly 15 melanoma, 9 renal cell carcinoma and 9 head and neck cancer. The dose-escalation cohort was around 83% male with a mean age of around 64 years, ranging from roughly 20 to 80. Patients were allowed to have had prior anti-PD-1, anti-PD-L1 or anti-CTLA-4 therapy, and 40% of the dose-escalation patients had been treated with checkpoint inhibitors. Partial responses were achieved by three dose-escalation patients, of whom one had hepatocellular carcinoma and two had cutaneous melanoma. The purpose of peripheral TCRbeta sequencing was to test whether ivuxolimab changed TCR sequence diversity and led to clonal T-cell expansion. The paper reports the monotherapy dose-escalation portion (N of about 51 patients) of the phase I ivuxolimab trial.

Study-wide conclusions, independent of this receptor: At doses of 0.1 to 3.0 mg/kg, clonal expansion of both CD4+ and CD8+ T cells in blood was seen between baseline and week 6. Low levels of normalized T-cell clonal expansion were also seen in some patients who did not respond. The antigen specificity of the clonally expanded peripheral T cells was not determined. After ivuxolimab, expanded clones were on average more numerous among CD8+ T cells than among CD4+ T cells. In partial responders in the 0.1-3.0 mg/kg groups, normalized peripheral clonal expansion was found to be among the lowest, especially among CD8+ T cells.

Patients with a history of autoimmune disease or receiving systemic immunosuppression were excluded from the trial. Peripheral blood for TCR sequencing was drawn from every dose cohort at baseline, at cycle 4 day 1 and at cycle 7 day 1. The samples were taken from a phase I, first-in-human, multicenter, open-label dose-escalation trial of ivuxolimab. The trial enrolled adults with locally advanced or metastatic head and neck squamous cell, hepatocellular, melanoma or renal cell carcinoma. Before TCR sequencing, CD4+ T cells and CD8+ T cells from peripheral blood were sorted into separate populations. Genomic DNA was extracted from sorted cells for sequencing of the TCRbeta CDR3 region. TCRbeta CDR3 regions were sequenced using the immunoSEQ Assay. TCRdb obtained this table from immuneACCESS and retained in-frame rearrangements with V and J assigned. These tables miss some clones; where compared with another copy, unresolved V genes account for less than half of the shortfall, and the remainder is unexplained. The table for this sample lists approximately 11,000 clones; roughly four fifths of them were counted only once. The ten largest clones take up less than 11% of the sample.

The CDR3 sequence holds 16 residues, the cysteine and phenylalanine included. Only the CDR3 portion is preserved as DNA: 48 bases, with reading frame beginning at the first base. Notes on this clone: Its cognate antigen has yet to be identified. Per-base quality was not reported, and no clone a single base away is much larger than it.

This receptor was identified in an adult with an advanced solid tumor such as melanoma, head and neck, liver or kidney cancer. The chain is encoded by TRBV12-2 joined to TRBJ2-6; the table's D call of TRBD1 was not tested on the DNA. TRBV12-2 is recorded as a pseudogene. The sequencing used CD4+ or CD8+ T cells sorted from blood, collected in a trial of the OX40 agonist ivuxolimab. The sequenced DNA: TGTGCAAGTCGCTTTTGTCAACACTCTGGGGCCAACGTCCTGACTTTC. The encoded protein is CASRFCQHSGANVLTF.